This T cell receptor (beta chain) came from a study of shared clonotypes between healthy human individuals (TCRdb year 2020). For context, the study as a whole: Three men and two women, aged 18 to 49 years, made up the cohort. To estimate repertoire size and how much clonotypes are shared between individuals, the study performed deep sequencing of blood TCR repertoires from five healthy adults. Different laboratories and diverse techniques were used to prepare libraries and sequence TCR repertoires, to increase sequencing depth and limit assay-specific biases. Between about 0.9 and 8.9 billion PBMCs per donor were obtained by leukapheresis.

TCR CDR3 regions were amplified from genomic DNA by multiplex PCR using the deep immunoSEQ assay. Extracted genomic DNA from each cell subset was distributed evenly across all wells of several immunoSEQ 96-well plates, and each plate was treated as a replicate. For unsorted PBMC, 300 ng of genomic DNA, equivalent to 30,000 to 35,000 T cell genomes, went into each replicate PCR. Genomic DNA from unsorted PBMC was sequenced over ten immunoSEQ deep assay plates. Purified libraries were quantified with a Qubit 3.0 fluorometer, sized on a Bioanalyzer 2100, and re-quantified with the KAPA Library Quantification kit. Each immunoSEQ 96-well plate was sequenced on its own single-read 150-cycle Illumina NextSeq 550 flow cell. Regarding the original processing steps: Because only junctional sequences without quality scores were contained in the immunoSEQ output, filtering matching that applied to full-length reads could not be performed. To assign V/J genes and CDR3, sequences were annotated using PyIR, a Python wrapper for IgBLAST v1.9, with IMGT germline references. Reads were filtered out if the reads had weak V/J assignments (E-value above 1e-6), no CDR3, stop codons, out-of-frame junctions, or ambiguous translated residues. V3J clonotypes were defined by identical inferred V gene, J gene, and CDR3 amino acid sequence. Percentage overlap between repertoires was computed as shared unique clonotypes divided by the size of the smaller repertoire. RTK rarefaction, the Chao1 estimator, and Recon v2.1 estimates of unobserved clonotypes were used to assess repertoire richness. TCRdb took this table from immuneACCESS and kept in-frame rearrangements with V and J called. Such tables lack part of the clones; where checked against another copy, unresolved V genes explain under half of the gap, and the rest is unexplained. V and J calls and clone size are given by that table; D and trimming were obtained from the DNA. A total of approximately 500,000 clones appear in this sample, 81% of them only once. The top ten constitute about 13% of the sample.

Results the study describes overall, beyond this receptor: Because the study included a small number of donors, the genetic and exposure-history diversity represented was limited. Pairwise subsampling indicated that sequencing depth was expected to affect the degree of clonotype sharing among donors. Only blood was sampled, and tissue TCR repertoires likely differ from those in blood.

Concerning this clone: There is no known antigen for this receptor. No much larger clonotype is one base removed from it; base qualities were not supplied.

The donors were healthy, HIV-negative adults who had no recently reported acute infections or vaccinations. Every donor was a Caucasian adult living in Nashville, Tennessee, USA. For unsorted samples, roughly 91 million PBMCs were counted, and genomic DNA was extracted using the QIAamp DNA Blood Mini kit. After blood collection by leukapheresis, PBMCs were isolated using Ficoll-Histopaque density gradient centrifugation and then cryopreserved in the vapor phase of liquid nitrogen. Counted from cysteine to phenylalanine, this CDR3 has 15 amino acids. Solely the CDR3 DNA is kept, with 45 bases framed from the first base. V is pruned by 4 bases and J by 4 bases, leaving 7 bases of the junction without a gene match. As encoded in the germline V gene, CDR1 is KGHSH while CDR2 is LQKENI.

The sequence derives from a woman between 40 and 55 years old in good health. Some clones in this sample may be carry-over from other donors' samples. The material sequenced was PBMCs. Rearrangement joined TRBV18 to TRBJ2-7, with 10 bases in between that match TRBD2. The CDR3 region has the sequence CASSLLAGDRYEQYF. The nucleotides are TGTGCCAGCTCACTCCTAGCGGGAGATAGGTACGAGCAGTACTTC.